Below, 9 T cell receptor beta chains from the same sample are listed, as sequenced in a study of chronic HIV infection and antiretroviral therapy. TCRdb re-called the 5' RACE reads with MiXCR, one entry per CDR3 protein. The sample holds 25,000 to 35,000 distinct CDR3 sequences, 7% to 10% seen once. Sequences were obtained from peripheral blood. Every receptor here comes from an adult who had HIV and had not received antiretroviral therapy, or was an uninfected healthy control (not recorded which).

The chain links TRBV27 to TRBJ2-1; TRBD1 matches at 8 bases. Trimming at V came to 2 bases and at J to 7 bases, leaving 7 bases not matched to a gene. Germline CDR1 MNHEY, CDR2 SMNVEV (reference sequence). The CDR3 covers 15 residues. The CDR3 DNA reads TGTGCCAGCAGTTTAAGCCCAGGGGGCAGGAATGAGCAGTTCTTC. Amino acids: CASSLSPGGRNEQFF.

The table lists this clonotype with many counts. The chain has TRBV6-1 and TRBJ2-5, with D unclear. The CDR3 is made up of 14 amino acids. The V and J ends lost 3 bases and 9 bases respectively, with 17 bases between them. Germline lookup yields CDR1 MNHNS and CDR2 SASEGT. CDR3: CASSDTLGPSAQYF. The DNA for the CDR3 is TGTGCCAGCAGTGACACGCTTGGCCCTTCGGCCCAGTACTTC.

The genes are TRBV3-1 and TRBJ1-2, with no clear D. The germline V gene has CDR1 LGHDT and CDR2 YNNKEL (reference sequence). This CDR3 has 14 amino acids. Trimming stripped 0 bases from V and 7 bases from J, with 12 bases between. The CDR3 protein is CASSQDLSLSGYTF. DNA of the CDR3: TGTGCCAGCAGCCAAGATCTCTCGTTGAGTGGCTACACCTTC.

This clonotype was counted many times. The V and J genes are TRBV29-1 and TRBJ2-2; tentatively, D is TRBD1 (7 bases). V lost 1 base to trimming and J lost 5 bases, with 11 bases between them. The CDR3 has 14 residues. Germline V lookup: CDR1 SQVTM, CDR2 ANQGSEA. The CDR3 bases are TGCAGCGTTGAAGGGAGGGGGCTGACCGGGGAGCTGTTTTTT. The encoded protein is CSVEGRGLTGELFF.

This rearrangement joins TRBV12-3 or TRBV12-4 to TRBJ2-5; 7 positions match TRBD1. The ends lost 8 bases at V and 1 base at J; junction bases unmatched: 7. This CDR3 contains 14 residues. CDR3 protein: CASHEGTAQETQYF. The CDR3 region has the DNA TGTGCCAGCCACGAAGGGACAGCCCAAGAGACCCAGTACTTC.

This clonotype was observed many times. The chain is built from TRBV4-1 and TRBJ2-7; D is possibly TRBD1 (6 bases). The CDR3 length is 16 residues. V gave up 0 bases and J gave up 6 bases, with 18 bases separating them. Germline loops: CDR1 MGHRA, CDR2 YSYEKL. The CDR3 spells CASSQEGTGTSIEQYF. The CDR3 DNA reads as TGCGCCAGCAGCCAAGAGGGTACAGGGACCAGTATCGAGCAGTACTTC.

This clonotype was observed many times. The chain has TRBV4-2 and TRBJ1-2; D gene unclear. This CDR3 is built from 15 residues. CDR1 and CDR2 from the germline V gene are LGHNA and YNFKEQ. Trimming left V 0 bases short and J 2 bases short, with 10 bases between. CDR3 protein: CASSQEEVGNYGYTF. DNA of the CDR3: TGTGCCAGCAGCCAAGAGGAGGTGGGCAACTATGGCTACACCTTC.

Concerning this clonotype: A much larger clone differs from this one at a single base, so this may be a read error. The chain recombines TRBV12-3 or TRBV12-4 with TRBJ1-1; D call uncertain. V was trimmed by 5 bases and J by 7 bases, leaving 17 bases between them. This CDR3 has 14 amino acids. The CDR3 is CASSPAGFRGEAFF. CDR3 nucleotides: TGTGCCAGCAGTCCCGCTGGGTTTAGAGGTGAAGCTTTCTTT.

In its sample, this clonotype was seen many times. The rearrangement links TRBV18 to TRBJ2-3; 14 bases agree with TRBD2. V lost 4 bases and J lost 0; bases outside the gene matches: 6. The germline CDR1 and CDR2 sequences are KGHSH and LQKENI. CDR3 length: 18 amino acids. The CDR3 DNA reads TGTGCCAGCTCACTATGGACTAGCGGGGGGTCTAGCACAGATACGCAGTATTTT. Its translation is CASSLWTSGGSSTDTQYF. The variable domain in full, completed from reference TRBV18 and TRBJ2-3, reads NAGVMQNPRHLVRRRGQEARLRCSPMKGHSHVYWYRQLPEEGLKFMVYLQKENIIDESGMPKERFSAEFPKEGPSILRIQQVVRGDSAAYFCASSLWTSGGSSTDTQYFGPGTRLTVL.